The source of this TCR beta chain is a study of human T cells and chemical hapten exposure. Study as a whole: Small pooled library volume differences mainly caused per-sample TCR yield variation. Study results and limitations: Positive correlation was observed between PT1 expanded TCR counts and patch test score.

Germline CDR1 is SEHNR and CDR2 is FQNEAQ (reference sequence). Trimming took off 4 bases at V and 1 base at J, with 15 bases between the two ends. The CDR3 contains 16 residues. TCRdb redid the calling of the RACE reads with MiXCR, one entry per CDR3 protein. The sample contains around 380,000 distinct CDR3 sequences, about 4.8% of which appear only once. Noted time point: patch test 1, 2 weeks after DPC sensitization. Treatment noted: therapeutic diphenylcyclopropenone sensitization with weekly scalp DPC. Only after blood had been drawn was each patch test applied. The donor pool consisted of alopecia patients aged 18 to 70 years, considered suitable for DPC. This clonotype appeared many times. The antigen remains undetermined.

The rearrangement links TRBV7-9 to TRBJ2-3; D uncertain. Material: whole blood, obtained in connection with sensitization to the hapten diphenylcyclopropenone (DPC). The clonotype originates from a woman in her forties or fifties with alopecia areata. Some clones in this sample may be carry-over from other donors' samples. In DNA form, the CDR3 reads TGTGCCAGCAGCTCCAACAGTGGCGCCCGCACAGATACGCAGTATTTT. Its protein product is CASSSNSGARTDTQYF.